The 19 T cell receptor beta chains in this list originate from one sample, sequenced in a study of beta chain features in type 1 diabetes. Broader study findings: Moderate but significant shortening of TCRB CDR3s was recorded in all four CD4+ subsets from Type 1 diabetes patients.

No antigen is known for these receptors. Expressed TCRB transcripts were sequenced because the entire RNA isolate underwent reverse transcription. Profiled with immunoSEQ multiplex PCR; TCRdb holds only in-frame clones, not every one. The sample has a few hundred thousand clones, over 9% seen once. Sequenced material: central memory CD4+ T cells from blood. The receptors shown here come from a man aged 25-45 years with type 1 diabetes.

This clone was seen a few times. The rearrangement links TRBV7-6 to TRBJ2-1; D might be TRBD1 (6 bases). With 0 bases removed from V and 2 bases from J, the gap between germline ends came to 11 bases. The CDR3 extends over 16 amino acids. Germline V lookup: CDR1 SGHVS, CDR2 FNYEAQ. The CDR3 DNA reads TGTGCCAGCAGCTTAGCGGCAGGGGATACCTACAATGAGCAGTTCTTC. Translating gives CASSLAAGDTYNEQFF.

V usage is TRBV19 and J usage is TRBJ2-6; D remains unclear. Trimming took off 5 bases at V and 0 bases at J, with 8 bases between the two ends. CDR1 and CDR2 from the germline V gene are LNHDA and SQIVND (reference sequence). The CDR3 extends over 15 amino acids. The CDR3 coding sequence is TGTGCCAGTAGTTTAGCCCCCTCTGGGGCCAACGTCCTGACTTTC. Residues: CASSLAPSGANVLTF.

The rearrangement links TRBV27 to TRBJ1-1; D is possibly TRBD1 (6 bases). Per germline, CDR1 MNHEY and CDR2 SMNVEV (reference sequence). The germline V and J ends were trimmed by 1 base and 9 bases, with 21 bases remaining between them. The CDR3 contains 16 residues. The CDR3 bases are TGTGCCAGCAGTTTATACTCGACTGGGAATGGGGGCAAAGCTTTCTTT. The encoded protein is CASSLYSTGNGGKAFF.

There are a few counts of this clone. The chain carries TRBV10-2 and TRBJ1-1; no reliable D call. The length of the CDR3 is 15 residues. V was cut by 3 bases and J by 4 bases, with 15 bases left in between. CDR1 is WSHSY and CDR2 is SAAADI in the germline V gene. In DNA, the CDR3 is TGCGCCAGCAGTGAAGTTCACGGGTTGGGCACTGAAGCTTTCTTT. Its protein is CASSEVHGLGTEAFF.

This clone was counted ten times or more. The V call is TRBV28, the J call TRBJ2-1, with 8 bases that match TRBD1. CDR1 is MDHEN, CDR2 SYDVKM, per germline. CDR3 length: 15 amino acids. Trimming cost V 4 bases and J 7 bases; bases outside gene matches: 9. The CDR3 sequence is CASSSRTGRWNEQFF. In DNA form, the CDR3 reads TGTGCCAGCAGTTCCCGGACAGGGAGGTGGAATGAGCAGTTCTTC.

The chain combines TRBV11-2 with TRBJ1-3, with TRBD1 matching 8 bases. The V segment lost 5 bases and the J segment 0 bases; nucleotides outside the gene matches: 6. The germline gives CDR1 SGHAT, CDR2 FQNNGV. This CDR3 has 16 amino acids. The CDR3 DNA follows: TGTGCCAGCAGCCGTGGGACAGGAGTCTCTGGAAACACCATATATTTT. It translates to CASSRGTGVSGNTIYF.

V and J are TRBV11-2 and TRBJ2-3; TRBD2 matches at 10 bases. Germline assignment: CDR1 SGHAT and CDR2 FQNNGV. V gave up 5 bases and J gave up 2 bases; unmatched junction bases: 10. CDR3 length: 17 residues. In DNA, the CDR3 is TGTGCCAGCAGCCCCGGACAGACTAGCGGGTCCACAGATACGCAGTATTTT. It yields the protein CASSPGQTSGSTDTQYF.

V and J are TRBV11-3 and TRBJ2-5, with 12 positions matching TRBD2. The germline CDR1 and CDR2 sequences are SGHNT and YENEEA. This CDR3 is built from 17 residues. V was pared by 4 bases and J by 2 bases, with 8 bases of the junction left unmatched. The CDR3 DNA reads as TGTGCCAGCAGCTCCGCCACTAGCGGGAGGTCTCAAGAGACCCAGTACTTC. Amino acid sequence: CASSSATSGRSQETQYF.

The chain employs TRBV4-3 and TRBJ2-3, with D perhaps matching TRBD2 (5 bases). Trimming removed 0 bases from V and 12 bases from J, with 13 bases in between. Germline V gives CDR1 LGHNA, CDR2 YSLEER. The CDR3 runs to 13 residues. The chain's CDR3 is CASSQETGSNQYF. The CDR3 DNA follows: TGCGCCAGCAGCCAAGAAACGGGAAGTAACCAGTATTTT.

In nucleotides, the CDR3 is TGTGCCATCAGTGAGGGGGGATCGGCTTTCTTT. As protein: CAISEGGSAFF. V usage is TRBV10-3 and J usage is TRBJ1-1; TRBD1 is a possible D gene (5 bases). CDR1 is ENHRY and CDR2 is SYGVKD in the germline V gene. V was trimmed by 2 bases and J by 11 bases, leaving 9 bases between them. This CDR3 is built from 11 residues.

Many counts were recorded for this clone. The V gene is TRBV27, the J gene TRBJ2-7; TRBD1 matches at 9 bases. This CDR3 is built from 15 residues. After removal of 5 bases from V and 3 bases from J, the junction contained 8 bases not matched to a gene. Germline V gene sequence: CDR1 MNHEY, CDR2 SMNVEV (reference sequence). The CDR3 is CASSPSGTGHYEQYF. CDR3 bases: TGTGCCAGCAGTCCTTCCGGGACAGGGCACTACGAGCAGTACTTC.

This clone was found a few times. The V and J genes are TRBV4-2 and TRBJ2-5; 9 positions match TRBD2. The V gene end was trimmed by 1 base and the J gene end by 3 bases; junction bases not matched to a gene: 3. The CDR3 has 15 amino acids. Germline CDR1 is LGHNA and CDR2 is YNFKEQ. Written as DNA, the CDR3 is TGTGCCAGCAGCCAAGGGGCTAGCGGGAAAGAGACCCAGTACTTC. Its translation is CASSQGASGKETQYF.

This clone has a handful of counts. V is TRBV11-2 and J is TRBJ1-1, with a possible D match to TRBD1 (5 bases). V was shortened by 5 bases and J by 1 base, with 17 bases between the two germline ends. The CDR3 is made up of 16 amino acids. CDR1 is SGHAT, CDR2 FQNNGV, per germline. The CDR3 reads CASSPGGETGNTEAFF. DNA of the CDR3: TGTGCCAGCAGCCCTGGAGGGGAGACGGGGAACACTGAAGCTTTCTTT.

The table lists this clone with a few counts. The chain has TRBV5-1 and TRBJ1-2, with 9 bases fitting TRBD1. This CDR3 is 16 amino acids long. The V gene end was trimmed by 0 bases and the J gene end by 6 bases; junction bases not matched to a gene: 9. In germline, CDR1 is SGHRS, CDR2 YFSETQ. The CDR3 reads CASSLETQGARDGYTF. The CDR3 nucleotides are TGCGCCAGCAGCTTGGAGACACAGGGGGCGCGAGATGGCTACACCTTC.

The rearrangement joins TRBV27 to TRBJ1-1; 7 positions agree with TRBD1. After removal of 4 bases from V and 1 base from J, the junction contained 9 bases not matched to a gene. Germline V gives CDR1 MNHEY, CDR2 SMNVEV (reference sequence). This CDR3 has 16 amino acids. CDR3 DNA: TGTGCCAGCAGTTATCACACAGGGGTAAGGAACACTGAAGCTTTCTTT. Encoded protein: CASSYHTGVRNTEAFF.

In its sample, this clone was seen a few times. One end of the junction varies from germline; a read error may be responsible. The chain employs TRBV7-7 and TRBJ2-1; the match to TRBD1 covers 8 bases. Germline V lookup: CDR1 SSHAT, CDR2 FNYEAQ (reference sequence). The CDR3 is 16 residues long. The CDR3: CASSQTGAGNPSEQFF. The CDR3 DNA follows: TGTGCTAGCAGTCAGACAGGGGCCGGCAACCCTAGCGAGCAGTTCTTC.

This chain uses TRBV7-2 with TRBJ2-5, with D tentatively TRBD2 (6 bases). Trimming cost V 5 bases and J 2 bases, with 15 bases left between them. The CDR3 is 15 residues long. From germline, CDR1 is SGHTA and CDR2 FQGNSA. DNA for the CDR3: TGTGCCAGCAGCCCGAATGGAGGGTTACAAGAGACCCAGTACTTC. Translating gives CASSPNGGLQETQYF.

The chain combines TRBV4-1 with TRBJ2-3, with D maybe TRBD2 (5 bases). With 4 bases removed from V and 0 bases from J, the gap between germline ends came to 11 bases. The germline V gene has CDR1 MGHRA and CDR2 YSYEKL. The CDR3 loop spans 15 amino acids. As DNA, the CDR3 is TGCGCCAGCAGCCGGCGGGCCCCTAGCACAGATACGCAGTATTTT. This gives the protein CASSRRAPSTDTQYF.

The CDR3 nucleotides are TGTGCCAGCTCACCACAGGGCAGGGACACTGAAGCTTTCTTT. Amino acids: CASSPQGRDTEAFF. The chain is built from TRBV18 and TRBJ1-1, with D possibly matching TRBD1 (5 bases). The ends were cut back, 1 base at V and 3 bases at J, with 9 bases in the middle. The CDR3 totals 14 residues. Germline CDR1 is KGHSH and CDR2 is LQKENI.